This T cell receptor (beta chain) comes out of a study of CD8 T cells in Susac syndrome. Deletions cut 0 bases from V and 5 bases from J, with 16 bases between. The CDR3 is made up of 16 amino acids. From germline, CDR1 is LNHNV and CDR2 YYDKDF (reference sequence). It was with random hexamers that about 0.45 to 1 ug RNA was reverse transcribed. The authors amplified TCR beta CDR3 across 54 Vbeta and 13 Jbeta using immunoSEQ multiplex PCR. TCRdb re-analysed the immunoSEQ multiplex PCR reads in MiXCR, keeping a single row per CDR3 protein. The sample consists of around 200,000 distinct CDR3 sequences, 95% of them appearing once. It was treatment-naive patients with stable or active relapsing-remitting disease who made up the multiple sclerosis controls.

The sequencing sample was made of CD4+ T cells from PBMCs. The clonotype was recovered from a human donor with multiple sclerosis. The chain recombines TRBV15 with TRBJ1-1; D is possibly TRBD1 (5 bases). The CDR3 DNA reads as TGTGCCACCAGCAGAGATCTATTGGGGGGAATGACTGAAGCTTTCTTT. Translation gives CATSRDLLGGMTEAFF. Variable domain in full (rest from reference TRBV15 and TRBJ1-1): DAMVIQNPRYQVTQFGKPVTLSCSQTLNHNVMYWYQQKSSQAPKLLFHYYDKDFNNEADTPDNFQSRRPNTSFCFLDIRSPGLGDTAMYLCATSRDLLGGMTEAFFGQGTRLTVV.